This T cell receptor (beta chain) was captured in a study of blood T cell repertoires in COVID-19. In the study overall: Specimens from acute and convalescent COVID-19 originated in the United States, Italy and Spain. T cells, B-cell-depleted T cells, or PBMCs provided the cDNA or gDNA that served as material.

Looked up from germline, CDR1 is LNHDA and CDR2 is SQIVND (reference sequence). The length of the CDR3 is 13 residues. V lost 3 bases and J lost 4, with 9 bases in between. Per the study methods: Estimated nucleated cell counts came from reference gene primer amplification. Clones were sequenced by immunoSEQ multiplex PCR, and TCRdb holds only the in-frame ones, with some missing. V, J and clone size were drawn from that table, and D and trimming were deduced from the DNA. The data hold roughly 160,000 clones, with 80% to 90% observed a single time. The receptor was derived from a man aged 55 to 69 with acute or convalescent COVID-19. The chain employs TRBV19 and TRBJ2-5; D call uncertain. Sequences were obtained from peripheral blood. The CDR3 sequence: CASSITPLETQYF. In DNA, the CDR3 is TGTGCCAGTAGTATTACTCCTTTAGAGACCCAGTACTTC.